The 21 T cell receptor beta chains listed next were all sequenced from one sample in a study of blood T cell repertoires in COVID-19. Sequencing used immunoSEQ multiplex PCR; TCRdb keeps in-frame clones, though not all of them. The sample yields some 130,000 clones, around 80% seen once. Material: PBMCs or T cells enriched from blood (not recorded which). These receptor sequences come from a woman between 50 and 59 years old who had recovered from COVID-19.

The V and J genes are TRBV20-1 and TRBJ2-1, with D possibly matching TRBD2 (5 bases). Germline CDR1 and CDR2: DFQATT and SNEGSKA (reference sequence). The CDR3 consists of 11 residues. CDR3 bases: TGCATTCCTAGCTGGCACAATGAGCAGTTCTTC. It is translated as CIPSWHNEQFF.

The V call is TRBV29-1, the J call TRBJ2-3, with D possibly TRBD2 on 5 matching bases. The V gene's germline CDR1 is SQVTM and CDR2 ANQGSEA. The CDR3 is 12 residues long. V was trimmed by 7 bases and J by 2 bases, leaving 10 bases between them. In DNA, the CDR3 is TGCAGCGCGACGGGGTCCACAGATACGCAGTATTTT. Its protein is CSATGSTDTQYF.

The CDR3 sequence is CASSKGITGNTIYF. Here the CDR3 DNA reads TGCGCCAGCAGCAAGGGGATAACTGGAAACACCATATATTTT. The chain combines TRBV5-1 with TRBJ1-3, with a weak D call TRBD1 (5 bases). V lost 4 bases, J lost 2 bases, and 10 bases lay in between. The CDR3 spans 14 residues. CDR1 and CDR2 (germline): SGHRS, YFSETQ.

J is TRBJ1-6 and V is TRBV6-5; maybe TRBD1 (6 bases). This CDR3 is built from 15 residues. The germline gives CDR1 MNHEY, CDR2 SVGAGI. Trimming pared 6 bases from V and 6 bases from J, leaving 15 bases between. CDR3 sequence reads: CASSSSTGFNSPLHF. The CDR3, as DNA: TGTGCCAGCAGCTCAAGTACAGGGTTTAATTCACCCCTCCACTTT.

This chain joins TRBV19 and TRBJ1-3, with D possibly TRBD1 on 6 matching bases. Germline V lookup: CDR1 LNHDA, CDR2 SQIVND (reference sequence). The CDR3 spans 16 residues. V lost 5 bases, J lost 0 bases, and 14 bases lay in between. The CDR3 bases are TGTGCCAGTAGTTCCGGGACATCCCACTCTGGAAACACCATATATTTT. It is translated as CASSSGTSHSGNTIYF.

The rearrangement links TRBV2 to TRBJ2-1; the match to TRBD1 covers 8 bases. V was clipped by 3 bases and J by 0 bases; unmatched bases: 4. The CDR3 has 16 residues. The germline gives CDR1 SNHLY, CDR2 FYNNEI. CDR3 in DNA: TGTGCCAGCAGTGACGGGACAGGACCCTCCTACAATGAGCAGTTCTTC. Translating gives CASSDGTGPSYNEQFF.

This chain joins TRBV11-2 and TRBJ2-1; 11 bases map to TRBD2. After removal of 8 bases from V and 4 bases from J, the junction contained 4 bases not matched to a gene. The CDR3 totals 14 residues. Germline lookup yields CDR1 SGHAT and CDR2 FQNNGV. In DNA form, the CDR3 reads TGTGCCAGCCACGGGACTAGCGGTTACAATGAGCAGTTCTTC. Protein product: CASHGTSGYNEQFF.

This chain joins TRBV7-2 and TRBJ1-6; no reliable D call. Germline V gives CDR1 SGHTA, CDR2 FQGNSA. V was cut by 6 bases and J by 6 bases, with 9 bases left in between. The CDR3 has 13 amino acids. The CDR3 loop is CASRLGGNSPLHF. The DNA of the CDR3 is TGTGCCAGCAGGCTCGGCGGTAATTCACCCCTCCACTTT.

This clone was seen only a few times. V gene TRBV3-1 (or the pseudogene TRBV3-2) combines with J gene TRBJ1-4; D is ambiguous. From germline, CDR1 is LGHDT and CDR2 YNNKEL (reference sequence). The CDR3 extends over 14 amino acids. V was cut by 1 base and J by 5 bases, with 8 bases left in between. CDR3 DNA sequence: TGTGCCAGCAGCCAAGGGCGGATCAATGAAAAACTGTTTTTT. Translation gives CASSQGRINEKLFF.

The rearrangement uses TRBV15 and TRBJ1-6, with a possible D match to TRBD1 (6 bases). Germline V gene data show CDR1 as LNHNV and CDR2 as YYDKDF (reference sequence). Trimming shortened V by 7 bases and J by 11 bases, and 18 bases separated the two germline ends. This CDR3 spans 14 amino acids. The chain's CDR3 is CATTTDRTGTPLHF. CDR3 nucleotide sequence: TGTGCCACCACCACGGACAGAACCGGGACACCCCTCCACTTT.

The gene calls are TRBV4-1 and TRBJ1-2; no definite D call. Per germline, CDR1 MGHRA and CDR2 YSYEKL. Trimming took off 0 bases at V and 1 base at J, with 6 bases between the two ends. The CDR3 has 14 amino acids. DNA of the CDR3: TGCGCCAGCAGCCAAGAACAGTTTAACTATGGCTACACCTTC. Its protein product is CASSQEQFNYGYTF.

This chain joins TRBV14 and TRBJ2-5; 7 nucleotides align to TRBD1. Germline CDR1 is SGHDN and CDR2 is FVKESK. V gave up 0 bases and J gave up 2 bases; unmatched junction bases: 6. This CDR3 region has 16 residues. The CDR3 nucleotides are TGTGCCAGCAGCCAAGATAGGGGGACAGAACAAGAGACCCAGTACTTC. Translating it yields CASSQDRGTEQETQYF.

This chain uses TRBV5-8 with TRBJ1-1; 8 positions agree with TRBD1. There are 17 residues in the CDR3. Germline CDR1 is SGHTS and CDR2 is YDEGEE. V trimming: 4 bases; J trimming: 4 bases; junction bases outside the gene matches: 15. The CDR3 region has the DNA TGTGCCAGCAGCAAAGGGACAGGAGATCCAGAATCCACTGAAGCTTTCTTT. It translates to CASSKGTGDPESTEAFF.

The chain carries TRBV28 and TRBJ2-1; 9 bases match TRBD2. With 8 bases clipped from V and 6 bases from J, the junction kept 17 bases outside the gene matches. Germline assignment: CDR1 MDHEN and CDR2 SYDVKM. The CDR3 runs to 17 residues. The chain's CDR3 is CASGYLMFGRGGNEQFF. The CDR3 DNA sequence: TGTGCCAGCGGATATCTGATGTTCGGGCGGGGGGGCAATGAGCAGTTCTTC.

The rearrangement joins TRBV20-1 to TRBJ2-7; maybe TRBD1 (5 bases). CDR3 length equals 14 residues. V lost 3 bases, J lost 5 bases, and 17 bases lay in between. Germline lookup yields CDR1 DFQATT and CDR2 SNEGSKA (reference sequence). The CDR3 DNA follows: TGCAGTGCTAGTGTCAGGGTCCCCCTTGACGAGCAGTACGTC. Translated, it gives CSASVRVPLDEQYV.

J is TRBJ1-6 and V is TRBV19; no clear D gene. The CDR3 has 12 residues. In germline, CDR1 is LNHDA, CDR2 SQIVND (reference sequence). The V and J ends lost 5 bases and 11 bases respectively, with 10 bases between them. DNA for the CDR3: TGTGCCAGTAGTCTCACTCTCCCACCCCTCCACTTT. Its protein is CASSLTLPPLHF.

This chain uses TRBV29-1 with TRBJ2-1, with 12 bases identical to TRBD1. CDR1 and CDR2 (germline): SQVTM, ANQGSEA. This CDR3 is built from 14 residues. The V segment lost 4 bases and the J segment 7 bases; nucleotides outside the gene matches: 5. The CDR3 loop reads CSVGRDRGHNEQFF. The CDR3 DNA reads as TGCAGCGTTGGACGGGACAGGGGGCATAATGAGCAGTTCTTC.

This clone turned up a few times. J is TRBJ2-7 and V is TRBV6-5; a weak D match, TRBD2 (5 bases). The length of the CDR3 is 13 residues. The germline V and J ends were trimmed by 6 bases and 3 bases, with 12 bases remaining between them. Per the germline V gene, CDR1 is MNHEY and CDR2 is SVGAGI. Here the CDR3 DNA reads TGTGCCAGCAGGAACAACGGGGTCTACGAGCAGTACTTC. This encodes CASRNNGVYEQYF.

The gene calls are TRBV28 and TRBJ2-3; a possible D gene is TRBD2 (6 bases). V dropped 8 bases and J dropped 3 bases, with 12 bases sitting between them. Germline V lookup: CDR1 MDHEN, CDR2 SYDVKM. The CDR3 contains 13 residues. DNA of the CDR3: TGTGCCAGCGGGGGGTATAAAACAGATACGCAGTATTTT. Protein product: CASGGYKTDTQYF.

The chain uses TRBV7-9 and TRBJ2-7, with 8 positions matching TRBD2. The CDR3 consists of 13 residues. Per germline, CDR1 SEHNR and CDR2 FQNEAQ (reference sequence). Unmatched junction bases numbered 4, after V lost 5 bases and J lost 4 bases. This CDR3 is CASSPGTRYEQYF. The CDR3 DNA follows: TGTGCCAGCAGCCCCGGGACTAGATACGAGCAGTACTTC. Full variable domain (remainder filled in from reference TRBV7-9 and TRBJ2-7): DTGVSQNPRHKITKRGQNVTFRCDPISEHNRLYWYRQTLGQGPEFLTYFQNEAQLEKSRLLSDRFSAERPKGSFSTLEIQRTEQGDSAMYLCASSPGTRYEQYFGPGTRLTVT.

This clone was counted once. The chain's CDR3 is CASSSRFLPTEAFF. The CDR3 region has the DNA TGTGCCAGCAGTTCCCGTTTCCTCCCCACTGAAGCTTTCTTT. The V and J genes are TRBV6-2 or TRBV6-3 and TRBJ1-1; D unresolved. CDR1 is MNHEY, CDR2 SVGEGT, per germline. Between the trimmed V and J ends, which lost 4 bases and 4 bases, there was a span of 13 bases. There are 14 residues in the CDR3.